This record covers a single TCR beta chain. Its antigen remains unknown. These data belong to a study of T cell responses to AZD1222 COVID-19 vaccine. Whole-study findings and limits: Reportedly, close to half of spike-specific TCRs are directed against unmutated variant regions. Spike-specific TCR breadth and depth went up after people got two AZD1222 doses.

This table comes from immunoSEQ multiplex PCR, and its TCRdb copy is limited to in-frame clones, with some not included. The table lists under 35,000 clones, less than 90% of them singletons, with approximately 6.6% in the top ten. In germline, CDR1 is SGHTS, CDR2 YDEGEE. The V end lost 1 base, the J end lost 5 bases, and 12 bases lay between the germline ends. The CDR3 runs 15 residues. The TCR was taken from an adult in good health. The chain joins TRBV5-8 to TRBJ2-2; D is perhaps TRBD1 or TRBD2 (7 bases each). Sequences were derived from peripheral blood, sampled on day 0 of AZD1222 vaccination. Here the CDR3 DNA reads TGTGCCAGCAGCTTGCATCAGGGGGGGACCGGGGAGCTGTTTTTT. Protein product: CASSLHQGGTGELFF.